A single sample is the source of the 24 T cell receptor beta chains below, sequenced in a study of blood T cell repertoires in COVID-19 (dated by TCRdb to about 2020). To prepare the library, the immunoSEQ multiplex PCR assay was applied. The table was pulled from immuneACCESS by TCRdb, which kept in-frame rearrangements only. Such tables lose some clones; where checked, under half of the loss comes from unresolved V genes, and the rest has no known cause. This sample holds about 190,000 clones; roughly nine tenths were observed only once. The biggest ten clones account for about 1.1% of the sample. Material for sequencing was peripheral blood. These receptors were obtained from a man aged 25 to 40 with acute or convalescent COVID-19.

CDR3 protein: CASSGATNEKLFF. Written as DNA, the CDR3 is TGTGCCAGCTCGGGAGCAACTAATGAAAAACTGTTTTTT. V usage is TRBV18 and J usage is TRBJ1-4; D is unclear. The CDR3 totals 13 residues. Germline loops: CDR1 KGHSH, CDR2 LQKENI. Trimming left V 6 bases short and J 0 bases short, with 5 bases between.

In this sample, this clone turned up a few times. The chain joins TRBV6-5 to TRBJ1-4; maybe TRBD1 (5 bases). The CDR3 is 14 amino acids. Trimming removed 6 bases at V and 10 bases at J, with 18 bases between. Per germline, CDR1 MNHEY and CDR2 SVGAGI. This CDR3 is CASSTPGFTGKLFF. The CDR3 nucleotides are TGTGCCAGCAGCACCCCAGGGTTCACGGGAAAACTGTTTTTT.

This clone occurred once. The chain carries TRBV6-5 and TRBJ1-5; D ambiguous. Between the trimmed V and J ends, which lost 6 bases and 3 bases, there was a span of 6 bases. This CDR3 is built from 12 residues. Germline values: CDR1 MNHEY, CDR2 SVGAGI. The CDR3 reads CASRTVNQPQHF. The CDR3 DNA reads as TGTGCCAGCAGAACAGTCAATCAGCCCCAGCATTTT.

This clone was observed once. The rearrangement links TRBV4-1 to TRBJ1-5; possibly TRBD1 for D (5 bases). The V and J ends lost 0 bases and 6 bases respectively, with 15 bases between them. CDR1 and CDR2 (germline): MGHRA, YSYEKL. The CDR3 loop spans 16 amino acids. Here the CDR3 reads CASSQDLGTGRQPQHF. DNA for the CDR3: TGCGCCAGCAGCCAAGATTTAGGAACAGGACGTCAGCCCCAGCATTTT.

The chain joins TRBV14 to TRBJ2-2; possible D gene TRBD2, 5 bases. Germline V gives CDR1 SGHDN, CDR2 FVKESK. Trimming stripped 3 bases from V and 4 bases from J, with 6 bases between. This CDR3 has 13 amino acids. The CDR3 bases are TGTGCCAGCAGCCAGCGGGTCACCGGGGAGCTGTTTTTT. Translating it yields CASSQRVTGELFF.

CDR3 sequence (DNA): TGCGCCAGCAGCTTGGGAGGCGCCACAGATACGCAGTATTTT. Translation gives CASSLGGATDTQYF. V and J are TRBV5-1 and TRBJ2-3; D remains unclear. This CDR3 region has 14 residues. V dropped 0 bases and J dropped 2 bases, with 7 bases sitting between them. Per germline, CDR1 SGHRS and CDR2 YFSETQ.

The chain recombines TRBV7-9 with TRBJ2-7; D perhaps matches TRBD1 (5 bases). From germline, CDR1 is SEHNR and CDR2 FQNEAQ (reference sequence). The V and J ends lost 4 bases and 0 bases respectively, with 19 bases between them. The CDR3 extends over 17 amino acids. The CDR3 bases are TGTGCCAGCAGCTCCTCTACCTTCGGCCAGGGCTCCTACGAGCAGTACTTC. It specifies CASSSSTFGQGSYEQYF. The complete variable domain, with remaining parts taken from reference TRBV7-9 and TRBJ2-7, reads DTGVSQNPRHKITKRGQNVTFRCDPISEHNRLYWYRQTLGQGPEFLTYFQNEAQLEKSRLLSDRFSAERPKGSFSTLEIQRTEQGDSAMYLCASSSSTFGQGSYEQYFGPGTRLTVT.

The rearrangement uses TRBV30 and TRBJ2-7, with TRBD1 as a possible D gene (6 bases). This CDR3 has 12 residues. In germline, CDR1 is GTSNPN, CDR2 SVGIG (reference sequence). Trimming took 2 bases from V and 4 from J, leaving 9 bases between them. For the CDR3, the DNA is TGTGCCTGGAGTCGACAGGCGTACGAGCAGTACTTC. It specifies CAWSRQAYEQYF.

V usage is TRBV6-5 and J usage is TRBJ2-5; 10 bases match TRBD2. The CDR3 has 15 residues. With V trimmed by 6 bases and J by 5 bases, 9 bases remained unmatched. Looked up from germline, CDR1 is MNHEY and CDR2 is SVGAGI. CDR3 residues: CASSRSGRALETQYF. In nucleotides, the CDR3 is TGTGCCAGCAGCCGCAGCGGGAGGGCCCTCGAGACCCAGTACTTC.

The chain links TRBV6-5 to TRBJ1-1, with 8 bases fitting TRBD1. Losses at the gene ends were 2 bases for V and 5 bases for J; bases not matched to a gene: 7. CDR1 and CDR2 from the germline V gene are MNHEY and SVGAGI. CDR3 length equals 15 residues. CDR3 nucleotide sequence: TGTGCCAGCAGTTACCTTGACAGGGGAAGTACTGAAGCTTTCTTT. As protein: CASSYLDRGSTEAFF.

The rearrangement joins TRBV30 to TRBJ2-7; possible D gene TRBD2, 6 bases. Germline CDR1 reads GTSNPN; CDR2 reads SVGIG (reference sequence). The CDR3 covers 13 residues. Trimming took 3 bases from V and 6 from J, leaving 15 bases between them. The CDR3, as DNA: TGTGCCTGGAGGGGGGACTTTTACGGCGAGCAGTACTTC. This encodes CAWRGDFYGEQYF.

The rearrangement uses TRBV6-5 and TRBJ1-2; TRBD1 matches 8 bases. V gave up 0 bases and J gave up 8 bases; unmatched junction bases: 2. CDR1 is MNHEY, CDR2 SVGAGI, per germline. CDR3 length: 13 amino acids. The CDR3 is CASSYSNRGGYTF. The CDR3 nucleotides are TGTGCCAGCAGTTACTCGAACAGGGGGGGCTACACCTTC.

The genes are TRBV28 and TRBJ1-4; D remains ambiguous. V shed 6 bases and J shed 0 bases, with 14 bases lying between them. CDR3 size: 16 residues. Germline values: CDR1 MDHEN, CDR2 SYDVKM. The CDR3 is CASRSPREATNEKLFF. For the CDR3, the DNA is TGTGCCAGCAGATCCCCTCGGGAGGCAACTAATGAAAAACTGTTTTTT. Supplemented by reference TRBV28 and TRBJ1-4, the full variable domain reads DVKVTQSSRYLVKRTGEKVFLECVQDMDHENMFWYRQDPGLGLRLIYFSYDVKMKEKGDIPEGYSVSREKKERFSLILESASTNQTSMYLCASRSPREATNEKLFFGSGTQLSVL.

This chain links TRBV27 with TRBJ2-1; TRBD1 might be the D (5 bases). Trimming left V 6 bases short and J 5 bases short, with 8 bases between. This CDR3 comprises 12 residues. CDR1 and CDR2 from the germline V gene are MNHEY and SMNVEV (reference sequence). Written as DNA, the CDR3 is TGTGCCAGCAGCAGGGCGGACAATGAGCAGTTCTTC. Its translation is CASSRADNEQFF.

This chain links TRBV9 with TRBJ2-5, with D possibly TRBD1 on 7 matching bases. Trimming removed 0 bases from V and 3 bases from J, with 9 bases in between. Looked up from germline, CDR1 is SGDLS and CDR2 is YYNGEE. CDR3 length: 14 amino acids. CDR3 nucleotides: TGTGCCAGCAGCGTAGGCGGGACAGAAGAGACCCAGTACTTC. Its protein product is CASSVGGTEETQYF.

This chain joins TRBV28 and TRBJ2-7, with D unclear. This CDR3 region has 12 residues. Looked up from germline, CDR1 is MDHEN and CDR2 is SYDVKM. Deletions cut 7 bases from V and 2 bases from J, with 9 bases between. The CDR3: CASTQDTYEQYF. CDR3 nucleotide sequence: TGTGCCAGCACTCAGGATACCTACGAGCAGTACTTC.

The CDR3 DNA is TGTGCCAGTTCCGCACTAGCGGGAGTAACAGATACGCAGTATTTT. Translation: CASSALAGVTDTQYF. The rearrangement joins TRBV19 to TRBJ2-3; TRBD2 matches 11 bases. The length of the CDR3 is 15 residues. The J segment lost 3 bases and the V segment lost 8 bases, leaving 7 bases of the junction unmatched. CDR1 and CDR2 (germline): LNHDA, SQIVND (reference sequence). Full variable domain (rest looked up from reference TRBV19 and TRBJ2-3): DGGITQSPKYLFRKEGQNVTLSCEQNLNHDAMYWYRQDPGQGLRLIYYSQIVNDFQKGDIAEGYSVSREKKESFPLTVTSAQKNPTAFYLCASSALAGVTDTQYFGPGTRLTVL.

The rearrangement uses TRBV7-3 and TRBJ2-1; D is possibly TRBD2 (7 bases). Germline assignment: CDR1 SGHTA and CDR2 FQGTGA. The CDR3 covers 13 residues. V shed 5 bases and J shed 13 bases, with 18 bases lying between them. CDR3 in DNA: TGTGCCAGCAGCCCGGGCCCCCGGGGGGCCCAGTTCTTC. It codes for CASSPGPRGAQFF. Variable domain in full (rest from reference TRBV7-3 and TRBJ2-1): GAGVSQTPSNKVTEKGKYVELRCDPISGHTALYWYRQSLGQGPEFLIYFQGTGAADDSGLPNDRFFAVRPEGSVSTLKIQRTERGDSAVYLCASSPGPRGAQFFGPGTRLTVL.

This chain links TRBV29-1 with TRBJ2-6; 7 nucleotides line up with TRBD2. The CDR3 totals 17 residues. The germline V gene encodes CDR1 SQVTM and CDR2 ANQGSEA. The ends lost 3 bases at V and 0 bases at J; junction bases unmatched: 8. This chain's CDR3 is CSVEGREPASGANVLTF. The DNA of the CDR3 is TGCAGCGTTGAGGGGAGGGAGCCAGCCTCTGGGGCCAACGTCCTGACTTTC.

The chain is built from TRBV11-3 and TRBJ1-1; D gene uncertain. The V end was cut by 1 base, the J end by 5 bases, with 8 bases between. From germline, CDR1 is SGHNT and CDR2 YENEEA. This CDR3 has 13 amino acids. CDR3 sequence (DNA): TGTGCCAGCAGCTTAGGGGCGGGAACTGAAGCTTTCTTT. It translates to CASSLGAGTEAFF.

The table lists this clone with a few counts. The chain carries TRBV10-3 and TRBJ2-7, with no clear D. CDR1 and CDR2 from the germline V gene are ENHRY and SYGVKD. V dropped 6 bases and J dropped 2 bases, with 11 bases sitting between them. This CDR3 has 13 residues. In DNA form, the CDR3 reads TGTGCCATCAGATCTAACCCACCCTACGAGCAGTACTTC. This gives the protein CAIRSNPPYEQYF.

The chain joins TRBV7-3 to TRBJ1-1; D unclear. CDR3 length equals 13 residues. V was shortened by 2 bases and J by 10 bases, with 14 bases between the two germline ends. The germline CDR1 and CDR2 sequences are SGHTA and FQGTGA. This chain's CDR3 is CASSLPGDPGAFF. CDR3 nucleotide sequence: TGTGCCAGCAGCTTACCGGGAGACCCTGGAGCTTTCTTT.

The V and J genes are TRBV7-6 and TRBJ2-1, with D maybe TRBD1 (6 bases). The CDR3 runs 16 residues. CDR1 and CDR2 (germline): SGHVS, FNYEAQ. The germline V and J ends were trimmed by 1 base and 9 bases, with 19 bases remaining between them. The CDR3 DNA sequence: TGTGCCAGCAGCTTAGGGAACCAGGGGACCCACGGTGAGCAGTTCTTC. It specifies CASSLGNQGTHGEQFF.

The CDR3: CASSGRDRIIKNIQYF. CDR3 bases: TGTGCCAGCAGTGGCCGGGACAGGATTATCAAAAACATTCAGTACTTC. The chain joins TRBV6-1 to TRBJ2-4; TRBD1 aligns across 8 bases. Trimming took 4 bases from V and 3 from J; bases not matched to a gene: 8. Germline CDR1 and CDR2: MNHNS and SASEGT. The CDR3 covers 16 residues.